This T cell receptor beta chain was found in a study of shared clonotypes between healthy human individuals. Broader study findings: Larger estimated richness was generally recorded for naive subsets relative to memory subsets.

Study donors comprised healthy, HIV-negative adults devoid of recent acute infection or vaccination. Caucasian adults living in Nashville, Tennessee, provided all samples. Approximately 30,000 T cell genomes (approximately 210 ng DNA) went into each sorted-subset replicate. TCRdb's table, derived via immunoSEQ multiplex PCR, lists solely in-frame clones and lacks some. This sample has roughly 2,500,000 clones, with more than 85% found just once. Note on this clone: Its specificity is not known.

Germline CDR1 reads SGHRS; CDR2 reads YFSETQ. The CDR3 consists of 15 residues. With 4 bases clipped from V and 8 bases from J, the junction kept 13 bases outside the gene matches. This receptor was taken from a young man in good health. Some clones in this sample may be carry-over from other donors' samples. The sample consisted of naive CD4+ T cells from PBMCs. The subset was: CD45RA+ positively selected. This rearrangement joins TRBV5-1 to TRBJ1-2; 8 nucleotides match TRBD1. Here the CDR3 reads CASSITTGAPGGYTF. The CDR3 DNA is TGCGCCAGCAGCATCACGACAGGGGCTCCCGGAGGCTACACCTTC.